This T cell receptor beta chain was captured in a study of T cells after posttransplantation cyclophosphamide. General study points: Donor-recipient repertoire similarity was low at 1-2 months, rising over year one. Tissue-infiltrating T cells from skin or gut overlapped little with blood T cells.

As concerns this clone: Antigen: not known.

Produced via immunoSEQ multiplex PCR; TCRdb's table is partial and in-frame only. The sample lists under 40,000 clones, roughly 90% occurring once. The CDR3 runs 15 residues. Per germline, CDR1 SGHRS and CDR2 YFSETQ. Trimming took 0 bases from V and 3 from J, leaving 9 bases between them. The naive gate required viable CD3+CD4+ or CD3+CD8+ cells with CCR7+CD45RA+CD45RO-CD95-CD27+CD28+ phenotype. V and J are TRBV5-1 and TRBJ1-4; D is perhaps TRBD1 (6 bases). The source is a man aged 30 to 45 in good health and a related stem cell transplant donor. Sequences were obtained from naive CD4+ T cells sorted from blood. The CDR3 is CASSLGRGANEKLFF. CDR3 DNA: TGCGCCAGCAGCTTGGGCAGGGGAGCTAATGAAAAACTGTTTTTT. Full variable domain (outside the CDR3, taken from reference TRBV5-1 and TRBJ1-4): KAGVTQTPRYLIKTRGQQVTLSCSPISGHRSVSWYQQTPGQGLQFLFEYFSETQRNKGNFPGRFSGRQFSNSRSEMNVSTLELGDSALYLCASSLGRGANEKLFFGSGTQLSVL.